What follows describes a single TCR beta chain. Its ends do not fully match the called genes, so a read error is possible. A J-beta primer mix and a sample-barcoded 5' primer were used in a second PCR of about 7 to 12 cycles. Each TCR beta cDNA got a 12-nucleotide random molecular identifier. One entry per CDR3 protein, called by TCRdb with MiXCR from the 5' RACE reads. The table includes roughly 800,000 distinct CDR3 sequences, around 25% detected once. Extraction of total RNA produced a minimum of 6 micrograms from each sample. This entry belongs to a study of blood T cells in healthy people across ages. There are 13 residues in the CDR3. Germline CDR1 reads MDHEN; CDR2 reads SYDVKM. The sample was also linked to a second study, of T cells of mothers and their children.

The chain combines TRBV28 with TRBJ2-7; D unresolved. Sequenced sample: blood. The TCR was taken from a boy aged 10-17 years in good health. The CDR3 sequence is CAGSSRIAYEQYF. CDR3 bases: TGTGCCGGCAGTAGTCGGATAGCCTACGAGCAGTACTTC. Looking up the rest from reference TRBV28 and TRBJ2-7 gives the full variable domain: DVKVTQSSRYLVKRTGEKVFLECVQDMDHENMFWYRQDPGLGLRLIYFSYDVKMKEKGDIPEGYSVSREKKERFSLILESASTNQTSMYLCAGSSRIAYEQYFGPGTRLTVT.